Presented here are 6 T cell receptor beta chains from one specimen sequenced in a study of cytomegalovirus exposure and HLA in healthy donors. Generated by immunoSEQ multiplex PCR, the TCRdb table keeps only in-frame clones and is missing some. The data hold under 85,000 clones, with roughly 92% observed a single time. Sample: PBMCs. These receptors came from a man between 18 and 35 years old in good health and CMV-seropositive.

This chain uses TRBV29-1 with TRBJ1-1, with TRBD1 matching over 10 bases. Germline CDR1 SQVTM, CDR2 ANQGSEA. With 3 bases clipped from V and 4 bases from J, the junction kept 2 bases outside the gene matches. The CDR3 has 13 amino acids. The CDR3 DNA reads as TGCAGCGTTGACCGGACAGGGGGCACTGAAGCTTTCTTT. Translation gives CSVDRTGGTEAFF.

The chain carries TRBV30 and TRBJ2-1, with 7 bases identical to TRBD1. This CDR3 region has 17 residues. Unmatched junction bases numbered 10, after V lost 1 base and J lost 1 base. Germline CDR1 GTSNPN, CDR2 SVGIG (reference sequence). The CDR3 nucleotides are TGTGCCTGGAGTGGCATTTCGGGACAGATTTCCTACAATGAGCAGTTCTTC. Translated: CAWSGISGQISYNEQFF.

The V gene is TRBV30, the J gene TRBJ1-4, with unresolved D. CDR1 and CDR2 from the germline V gene are GTSNPN and SVGIG (reference sequence). V lost 2 bases and J 7 bases, leaving 8 bases between the germline ends. CDR3 length equals 12 residues. The CDR3 DNA sequence: TGTGCCTGGAGTCTTCGGGGTGAAAAACTGTTTTTT. Translation gives CAWSLRGEKLFF.

The V and J genes are TRBV18 and TRBJ1-2, with a weak D call TRBD1 (6 bases). With 5 bases removed from V and 4 bases from J, the gap between germline ends came to 17 bases. Germline lookup yields CDR1 KGHSH and CDR2 LQKENI. The CDR3 consists of 15 residues. CDR3 protein: CASSYGSGGAYGYTF. DNA of the CDR3: TGTGCCAGCTCATATGGTTCGGGGGGCGCCTATGGCTACACCTTC.

This sequence joins TRBV5-4 and TRBJ2-1, with D perhaps TRBD1 (5 bases). Germline CDR1 is SGHNT and CDR2 is YYREEE (reference sequence). The CDR3 length is 13 residues. The V end was cut by 4 bases, the J end by 8 bases, with 13 bases between. CDR3 bases: TGTGCCAGCAGCGCGTGGATCAGGGATGAGCAGTTCTTC. It translates to CASSAWIRDEQFF.

The chain uses TRBV28 and TRBJ2-7, with a weak D call TRBD1 (7 bases). The V and J ends lost 7 bases and 4 bases respectively, with 14 bases between them. Germline loops: CDR1 MDHEN, CDR2 SYDVKM. This CDR3 is built from 13 residues. The CDR3 DNA is TGTGCCAGCATTTCAGGGGGGAAATACGAGCAGTACTTC. Protein product: CASISGGKYEQYF.